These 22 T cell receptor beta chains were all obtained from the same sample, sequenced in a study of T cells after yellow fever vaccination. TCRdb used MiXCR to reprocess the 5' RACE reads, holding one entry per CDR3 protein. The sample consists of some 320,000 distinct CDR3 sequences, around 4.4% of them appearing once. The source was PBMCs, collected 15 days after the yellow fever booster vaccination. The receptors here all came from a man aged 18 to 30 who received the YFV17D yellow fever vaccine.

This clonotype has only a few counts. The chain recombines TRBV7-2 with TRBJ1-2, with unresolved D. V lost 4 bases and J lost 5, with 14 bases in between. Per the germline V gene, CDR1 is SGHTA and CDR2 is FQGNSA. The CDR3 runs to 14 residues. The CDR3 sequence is CASSSERTAYGYTF. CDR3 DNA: TGTGCCAGCAGCTCCGAGAGAACAGCGTATGGCTACACCTTC.

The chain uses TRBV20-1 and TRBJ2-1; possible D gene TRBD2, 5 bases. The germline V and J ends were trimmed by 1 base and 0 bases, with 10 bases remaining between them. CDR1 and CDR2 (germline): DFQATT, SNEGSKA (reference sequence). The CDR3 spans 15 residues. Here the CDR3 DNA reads TGCAGTGCTAGAGTCGGAGGAGTCTCCTACAATGAGCAGTTCTTC. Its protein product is CSARVGGVSYNEQFF.

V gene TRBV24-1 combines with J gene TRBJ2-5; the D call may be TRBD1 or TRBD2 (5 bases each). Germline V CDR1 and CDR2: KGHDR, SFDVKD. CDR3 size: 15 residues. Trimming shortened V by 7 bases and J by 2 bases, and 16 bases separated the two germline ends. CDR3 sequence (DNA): TGTGCCACCAGCGGGCCCTCAGGGAGACAAGAGACCCAGTACTTC. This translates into CATSGPSGRQETQYF.

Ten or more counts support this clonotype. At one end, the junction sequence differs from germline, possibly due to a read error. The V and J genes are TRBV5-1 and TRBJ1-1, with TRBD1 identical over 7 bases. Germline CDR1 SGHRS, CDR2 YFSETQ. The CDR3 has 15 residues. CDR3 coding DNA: TGCGCCAGCAGCTTGGCCGGCAGGGGGAACGCTGAAGCTTTCTTT. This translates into CASSLAGRGNAEAFF.

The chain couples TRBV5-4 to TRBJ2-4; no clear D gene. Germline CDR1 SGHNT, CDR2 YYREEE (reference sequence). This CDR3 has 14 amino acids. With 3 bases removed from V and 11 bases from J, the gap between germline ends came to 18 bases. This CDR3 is CASSSPSPLGVQYF. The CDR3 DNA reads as TGTGCCAGCAGCTCGCCCAGCCCTCTAGGTGTTCAGTACTTC.

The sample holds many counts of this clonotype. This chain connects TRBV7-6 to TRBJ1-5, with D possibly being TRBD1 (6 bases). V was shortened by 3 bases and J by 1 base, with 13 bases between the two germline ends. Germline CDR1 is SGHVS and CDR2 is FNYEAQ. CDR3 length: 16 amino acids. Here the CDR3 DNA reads TGTGCCAGCAGCTTTGGCCCAGGGGTGAGCAATCAGCCCCAGCATTTT. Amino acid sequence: CASSFGPGVSNQPQHF.

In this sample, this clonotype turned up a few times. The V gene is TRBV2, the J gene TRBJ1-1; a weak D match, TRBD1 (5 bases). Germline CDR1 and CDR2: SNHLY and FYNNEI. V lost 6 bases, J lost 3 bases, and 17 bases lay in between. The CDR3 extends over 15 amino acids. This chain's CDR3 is CASRDPGSIDTEAFF. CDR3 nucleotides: TGTGCCAGCAGAGACCCAGGGTCGATCGACACTGAAGCTTTCTTT.

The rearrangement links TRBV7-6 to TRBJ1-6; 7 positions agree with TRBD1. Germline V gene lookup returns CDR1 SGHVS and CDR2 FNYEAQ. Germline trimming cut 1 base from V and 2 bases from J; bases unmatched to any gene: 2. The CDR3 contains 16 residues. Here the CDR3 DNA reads TGTGCCAGCAGCTTAGAGGGGGCCACCTATAATTCACCCCTCCACTTT. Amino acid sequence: CASSLEGATYNSPLHF.

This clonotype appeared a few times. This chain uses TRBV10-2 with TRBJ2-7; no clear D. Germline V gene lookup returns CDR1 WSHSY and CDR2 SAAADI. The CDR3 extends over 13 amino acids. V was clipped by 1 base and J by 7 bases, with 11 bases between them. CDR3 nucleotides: TGCGCCAGCAGTGAGTTGTCTGTTACAGAGCAGTACGTC. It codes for CASSELSVTEQYV.

The CDR3 DNA follows: TGCGCCAGCAGCCAAGATACTTCGGGGTTGGTACTAGCGGGGGAGAGCGATACGCAGTATTTT. Its translation is CASSQDTSGLVLAGESDTQYF. This chain joins TRBV4-1 and TRBJ2-3; TRBD2 agrees at 11 bases. Germline V CDR1 and CDR2: MGHRA, YSYEKL. The length of the CDR3 is 21 residues. V lost 0 bases to trimming and J lost 6 bases; unmatched junction nucleotides: 20.

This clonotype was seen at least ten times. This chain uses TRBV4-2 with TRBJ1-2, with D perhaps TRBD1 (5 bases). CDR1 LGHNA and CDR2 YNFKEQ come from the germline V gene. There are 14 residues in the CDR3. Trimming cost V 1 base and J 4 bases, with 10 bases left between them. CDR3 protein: CASSQVDTFYGYTF. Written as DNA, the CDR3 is TGTGCCAGCAGCCAAGTGGACACTTTCTATGGCTACACCTTC.

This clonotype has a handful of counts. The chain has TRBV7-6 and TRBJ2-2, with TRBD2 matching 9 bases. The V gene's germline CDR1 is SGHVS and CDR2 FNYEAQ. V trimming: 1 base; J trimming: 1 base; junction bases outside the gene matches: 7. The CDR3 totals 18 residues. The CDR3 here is CASSLEASGDMNTGELFF. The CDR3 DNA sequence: TGTGCCAGCAGCTTAGAAGCTAGCGGGGATATGAACACCGGGGAGCTGTTTTTT. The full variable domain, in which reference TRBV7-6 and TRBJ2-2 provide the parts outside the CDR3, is GAGVSQSPRYKVTKRGQDVALRCDPISGHVSLYWYRQALGQGPEFLTYFNYEAQQDKSGLPNDRFSAERPEGSISTLTIQRTEQRDSAMYRCASSLEASGDMNTGELFFGEGSRLTVL.

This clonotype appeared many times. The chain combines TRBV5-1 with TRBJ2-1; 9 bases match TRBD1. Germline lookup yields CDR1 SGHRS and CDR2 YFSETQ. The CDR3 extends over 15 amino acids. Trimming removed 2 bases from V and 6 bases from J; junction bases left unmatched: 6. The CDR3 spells CASSLGTGPSNEQFF. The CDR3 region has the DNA TGCGCCAGCAGCTTAGGGACAGGGCCTAGCAATGAGCAGTTCTTC.

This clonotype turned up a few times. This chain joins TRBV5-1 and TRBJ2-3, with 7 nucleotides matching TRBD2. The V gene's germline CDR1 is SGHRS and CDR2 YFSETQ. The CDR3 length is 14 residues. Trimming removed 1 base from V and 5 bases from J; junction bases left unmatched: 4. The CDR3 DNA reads TGCGCCAGCAGCTTGTTCGGCGGGGGAGATACGCAGTATTTT. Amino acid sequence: CASSLFGGGDTQYF.

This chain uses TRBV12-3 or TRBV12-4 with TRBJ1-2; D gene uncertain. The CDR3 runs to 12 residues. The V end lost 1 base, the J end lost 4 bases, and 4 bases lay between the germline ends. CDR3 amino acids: CASSLGTYGYTF. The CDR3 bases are TGTGCCAGCAGTTTAGGCACCTATGGCTACACCTTC.

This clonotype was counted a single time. In nucleotides, the CDR3 is TGTGCCAGCAGCTTGGGACGGGGGGCGGGCATTCAGTACTTC. Encoded protein: CASSLGRGAGIQYF. J is TRBJ2-4 and V is TRBV5-5; weak D call: TRBD2 (7 bases). The CDR3 totals 14 residues. V was shortened by 0 bases and J by 9 bases, with 13 bases between the two germline ends. The germline V gene encodes CDR1 SGHKS and CDR2 YYEKEE (reference sequence).

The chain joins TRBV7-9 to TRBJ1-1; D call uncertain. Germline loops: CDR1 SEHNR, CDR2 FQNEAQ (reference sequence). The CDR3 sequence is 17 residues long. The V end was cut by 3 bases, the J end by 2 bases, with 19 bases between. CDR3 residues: CASSFHPLSSGNTEAFF. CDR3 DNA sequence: TGTGCCAGCAGCTTTCACCCCCTCTCAAGCGGAAACACTGAAGCTTTCTTT. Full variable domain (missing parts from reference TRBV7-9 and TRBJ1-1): DTGVSQNPRHKITKRGQNVTFRCDPISEHNRLYWYRQTLGQGPEFLTYFQNEAQLEKSRLLSDRFSAERPKGSFSTLEIQRTEQGDSAMYLCASSFHPLSSGNTEAFFGQGTRLTVV.

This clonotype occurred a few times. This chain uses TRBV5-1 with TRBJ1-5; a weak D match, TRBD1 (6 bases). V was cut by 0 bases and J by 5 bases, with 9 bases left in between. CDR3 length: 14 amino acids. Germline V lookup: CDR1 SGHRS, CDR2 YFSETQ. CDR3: CASSLASGDQPQHF. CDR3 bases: TGCGCCAGCAGCTTGGCGTCAGGGGATCAGCCCCAGCATTTT.

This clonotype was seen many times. The DNA of the CDR3 is TGCGCCAGCAGCCAAGGGGTAGGCAGGGAGCAAGAGACCCAGTACTTC. The encoded protein is CASSQGVGREQETQYF. The chain combines TRBV4-3 with TRBJ2-5; D is tentatively TRBD1 or TRBD2 (5 bases each). The CDR3 runs 16 residues. Looked up from germline, CDR1 is LGHNA and CDR2 is YSLEER. V lost 1 base to trimming and J lost 2 bases, with 14 bases between them.

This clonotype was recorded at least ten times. As DNA, the CDR3 is TGTGCCAGCAGCGCTCAGGGGTTCGGCTATGGCTACACCTTC. Encoded protein: CASSAQGFGYGYTF. This chain joins TRBV7-9 and TRBJ1-2, with a weak D call TRBD1 (6 bases). Germline CDR1 is SEHNR and CDR2 is FQNEAQ (reference sequence). The CDR3 totals 14 residues. V shed 5 bases and J shed 4 bases, with 14 bases lying between them.

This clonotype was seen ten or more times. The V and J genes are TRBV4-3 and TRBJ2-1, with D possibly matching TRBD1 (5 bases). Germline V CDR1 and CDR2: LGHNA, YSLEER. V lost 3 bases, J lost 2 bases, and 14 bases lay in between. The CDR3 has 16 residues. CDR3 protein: CASSQTPQGTYNEQFF. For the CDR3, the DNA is TGCGCCAGCAGCCAGACCCCGCAGGGTACCTACAATGAGCAGTTCTTC.

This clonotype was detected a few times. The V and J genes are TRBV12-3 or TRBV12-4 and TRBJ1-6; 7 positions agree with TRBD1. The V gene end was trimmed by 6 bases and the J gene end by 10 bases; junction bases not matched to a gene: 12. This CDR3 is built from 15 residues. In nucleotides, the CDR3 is TGTGCCAGCAGATACTCCTGGACAGGAAGCTCACCCCTCCACTTT. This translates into CASRYSWTGSSPLHF.